This T cell receptor (beta chain) was documented in a study of identical twins. TCRdb ran MiXCR on the 5' RACE reads and lists one entry per CDR3 protein. The profile shows about 700,000 distinct CDR3 sequences, over 8.5% of them singletons. V lost 1 base to trimming and J lost 4 bases, with 13 bases between them. The germline V gene encodes CDR1 SGHDN and CDR2 FVKESK. The CDR3 loop spans 15 amino acids. Another study also made use of these data, one on yellow fever vaccine responses in identical twins.

This chain links TRBV14 with TRBJ2-5, with a weak D call TRBD2 (5 bases). The receptor was derived from a woman in her late teens or twenties in good health. Source material: PBMCs. CDR3 nucleotides: TGTGCCAGCAGCCAAGGAAGGCGTACTAGAGAGACCCAGTACTTC. Protein product: CASSQGRRTRETQYF. The entire variable domain, with the rest obtained from reference TRBV14 and TRBJ2-5, is as follows: EAGVTQFPSHSVIEKGQTVTLRCDPISGHDNLYWYRRVMGKEIKFLLHFVKESKQDESGMPNNRFLAERTGGTYSTLKVQPAELEDSGVYFCASSQGRRTRETQYFGPGTRLLVL.